The T cell receptor (beta chain) described here comes from a study of blood T cell repertoires in COVID-19. This CDR3 has 14 amino acids. The J segment lost 6 bases and the V segment lost 5 bases, leaving 8 bases of the junction unmatched. The germline gives CDR1 SGHTS, CDR2 YDEGEE. This table comes from immunoSEQ multiplex PCR, and its TCRdb copy is limited to in-frame clones, with some not included. The table records fewer than 350,000 clones, 85% of them present only once. The material sequenced was PBMCs or T cells enriched from blood (not recorded which). The V and J genes are TRBV5-8 and TRBJ1-1; the match to TRBD1 covers 9 bases. The receptor was isolated from a woman in her forties or fifties who had recovered from COVID-19. CDR3 coding DNA: TGTGCCAGCAGATGGGACAGGGTGGACCCTGAAGCTTTCTTT. Encoded protein: CASRWDRVDPEAFF.